This T cell receptor (beta chain) was sequenced in a study of cytomegalovirus exposure and HLA in healthy donors. Study findings and constraints: In a later analysis, at a false discovery rate of 0.05, 16,951 TCR beta sequences matched HLA alleles. In vitro testing confirmed a few CMV-associated chains as specific for CMV antigens.

The PCR ran on 60 Vbeta and 13 Jbeta primers. Sequencing was performed with immunoSEQ multiplex PCR; in TCRdb, only in-frame clones are kept and a portion is missing. The specimen's table records about 92,000 clones. Of note for this clone: The antigen is not known.

J was trimmed by 1 base and V by 8 bases; bases with no gene match: 1. Per the germline V gene, CDR1 is MDHEN and CDR2 is SYDVKM. The CDR3 spans 14 residues. This receptor was taken from a man aged 45 to 65 in good health and CMV-seropositive. Source material: PBMCs. J is TRBJ2-2 and V is TRBV28; TRBD2 matches at 10 bases. CDR3 sequence (DNA): TGTGCCAGCCGGACTAGCGGGAACACCGGGGAGCTGTTTTTT. It specifies CASRTSGNTGELFF. Full variable domain (outside the CDR3, taken from reference TRBV28 and TRBJ2-2): DVKVTQSSRYLVKRTGEKVFLECVQDMDHENMFWYRQDPGLGLRLIYFSYDVKMKEKGDIPEGYSVSREKKERFSLILESASTNQTSMYLCASRTSGNTGELFFGEGSRLTVL.